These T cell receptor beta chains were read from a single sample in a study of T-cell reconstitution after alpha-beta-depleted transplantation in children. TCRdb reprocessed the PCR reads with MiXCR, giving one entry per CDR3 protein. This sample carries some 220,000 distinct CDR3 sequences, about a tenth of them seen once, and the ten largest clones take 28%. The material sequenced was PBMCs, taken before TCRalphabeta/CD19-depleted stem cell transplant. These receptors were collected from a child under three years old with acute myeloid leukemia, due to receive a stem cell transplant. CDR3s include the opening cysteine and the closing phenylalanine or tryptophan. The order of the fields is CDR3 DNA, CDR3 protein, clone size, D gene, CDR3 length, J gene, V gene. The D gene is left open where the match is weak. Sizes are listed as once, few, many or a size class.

DNA: TGTGCCAGCAGTTCCATTACGACAGTTTATCGTATGAACACTGAAGCTTTCTTT
CDR3: CASSSITTVYRMNTEAFF
size: many
D: NA
length: 18
J: TRBJ1-1
V: TRBV27

DNA: TGTGCCAGCAGTTTACGGAATCAGCCCCAGCATTTT
CDR3: CASSLRNQPQHF
size: many
D: NA
length: 12
J: TRBJ1-5
V: TRBV12-3/TRBV12-4

DNA: TGTGCCAGCAGTGATAGGGGAAGTCAGCCCCAGCATTTT
CDR3: CASSDRGSQPQHF
size: many
D: NA
length: 13
J: TRBJ1-5
V: TRBV6-1

DNA: TGCAGTGCTAGGGGCGAGGGGACTAGCGGGAGCGAGCAGTACTTC
CDR3: CSARGEGTSGSEQYF
size: many
D: TRBD2
length: 15
J: TRBJ2-7
V: TRBV20-1

DNA: TGTGCCAGCAGCTCGTCAACCCCACCCACAAACATTCAGTACTTC
CDR3: CASSSSTPPTNIQYF
size: many
D: NA
length: 15
J: TRBJ2-4
V: TRBV11-2

DNA: TGTGCCAGCAACCCATCGGGGGGGTACTATGGCTACACCTTC
CDR3: CASNPSGGYYGYTF
size: few
D: NA
length: 14
J: TRBJ1-2
V: TRBV6-2/TRBV6-3

DNA: TGTGCCAGCAGTTTTCGGCGGACTAGCACAGATACGCAGTATTTT
CDR3: CASSFRRTSTDTQYF
size: few
D: NA
length: 15
J: TRBJ2-3
V: TRBV28

DNA: TGCAGAGACGCAGGGTTCGGCAGGGACAAAAACTCGAATGAAAAACTGTTTTTT
CDR3: CRDAGFGRDKNSNEKLFF
size: many
D: NA
length: 18
J: TRBJ1-4
V: TRBV20-1

DNA: TGTGCCAGCAGCCCACGGGAGCCCCTCTCCTACGAGCAGTACTTC
CDR3: CASSPREPLSYEQYF
size: many
D: NA
length: 15
J: TRBJ2-7
V: TRBV7-2

DNA: TGCAGCGTTGACCTCGGCAGTCCCCCTGAGGCTTTCTTT
CDR3: CSVDLGSPPEAFF
size: many
D: NA
length: 13
J: TRBJ1-1
V: TRBV29-1

DNA: TGCAGTGCTTCCTTATGGGGCGGGAGGCGTTCAGATACGCAGTATTTT
CDR3: CSASLWGGRRSDTQYF
size: many
D: TRBD2
length: 16
J: TRBJ2-3
V: TRBV20-1